The 29 T cell receptor beta chains presented below share a single source sample, sequenced in a study of T cell therapy after organ transplantation. Time point in this sample: 4-8 weeks after completion of therapy. Their target antigens are unknown. The method was immunoSEQ multiplex PCR; TCRdb's version includes in-frame clones alone and lacks a portion of them. Among 15,000 to 20,000 clones listed, around 82% were seen once. The specimen was CD8+ T cells from blood, collected after autologous CMV-specific T cell therapy. The source is a human patient who had received a solid organ transplant and had CMV disease. These T cells may partly come from the graft donor.

CDR3 coding DNA: TGTGCTAGTGGTTTGAGTCAACCCGGAGCTGAAGCTTTCTTT. Translated: CASGLSQPGAEAFF. The chain uses TRBV12-5 and TRBJ1-1; D gene unclear. This CDR3 is built from 14 residues. Trimming left V 2 bases short and J 6 bases short, with 13 bases between. Germline values: CDR1 LGHNT, CDR2 FRNRAP.

The genes are TRBV6-4 and TRBJ2-2; 9 bases are a match to TRBD1. J was trimmed by 3 bases and V by 0 bases; bases with no gene match: 5. CDR3 length: 17 amino acids. CDR1 and CDR2 from the germline V gene are MRHNA and SNTAGT. The CDR3, as DNA: TGTGCCAGCAGTGACTCCGGTACAGGGGGCGACACCGGGGAGCTGTTTTTT. Translating gives CASSDSGTGGDTGELFF.

The chain links TRBV7-2 to TRBJ1-4; the D is unclear. Trimming cost V 4 bases and J 8 bases, with 11 bases left between them. There are 13 residues in the CDR3. From germline, CDR1 is SGHTA and CDR2 FQGNSA. The CDR3 is CASSSLRGEKLFF. CDR3 sequence (DNA): TGTGCCAGCAGCTCACTGCGAGGGGAAAAACTGTTTTTT.

The V and J genes are TRBV18 and TRBJ1-2, with 9 positions matching TRBD1. This CDR3 has 14 residues. With 0 bases clipped from V and 7 bases from J, the junction kept 3 bases outside the gene matches. Germline assignment: CDR1 KGHSH and CDR2 LQKENI. The chain's CDR3 is CASSPPGQGSGYTF. DNA for the CDR3: TGTGCCAGCTCACCACCGGGACAGGGCAGTGGCTACACCTTC.

The genes are TRBV7-9 and TRBJ1-1; no clear D. V was clipped by 5 bases and J by 0 bases, with 13 bases between them. The CDR3 sequence is 15 residues long. Germline V gives CDR1 SEHNR, CDR2 FQNEAQ (reference sequence). The CDR3 DNA reads TGTGCCAGCAGCCCCCTTGAAGACATGAACACTGAAGCTTTCTTT. It translates to CASSPLEDMNTEAFF. Based on the CDR3 plus reference TRBV7-9 and TRBJ1-1, the full variable domain is DTGVSQNPRHKITKRGQNVTFRCDPISEHNRLYWYRQTLGQGPEFLTYFQNEAQLEKSRLLSDRFSAERPKGSFSTLEIQRTEQGDSAMYLCASSPLEDMNTEAFFGQGTRLTVV.

The chain carries TRBV4-1 and TRBJ1-1; D is uncertain. The CDR3 is made up of 12 amino acids. V lost 1 base and J 5 bases, leaving 5 bases between the germline ends. CDR1 is MGHRA and CDR2 is YSYEKL in the germline V gene. The CDR3 nucleotides read TGCGCCAGCAGCCAAGGCCGGACTGAAGCTTTCTTT. Translation gives CASSQGRTEAFF.

The table lists this clone with a few counts. This chain joins TRBV6-1 and TRBJ1-6; no firm D call. Germline values: CDR1 MNHNS, CDR2 SASEGT. V gave up 7 bases and J gave up 8 bases, with 9 bases separating them. This CDR3 spans 12 amino acids. The CDR3 coding sequence is TGTGCCAGCACCGACGGGGATTCACCCCTCCACTTT. Encoded protein: CASTDGDSPLHF.

The rearrangement uses TRBV7-6 and TRBJ2-2, with 9 bases that match TRBD2. This CDR3 region has 17 residues. V shed 5 bases, J shed 4 bases, and the junction held 11 bases outside the gene matches. Germline values: CDR1 SGHVS, CDR2 FNYEAQ. The CDR3 reads CASSEPPSGTITGELFF. CDR3 nucleotide sequence: TGTGCCAGCAGCGAACCCCCTAGCGGGACAATCACCGGGGAGCTGTTTTTT.

In regard to this clone: Different DNA sequences within this sample yield the same CDR3. The rearrangement uses TRBV5-6 and TRBJ1-5; perhaps TRBD1 as D (6 bases). The CDR3 is 16 residues long. CDR1 and CDR2 (germline): SGHDT, YYEEEE. Trimming pared 0 bases from V and 0 bases from J, leaving 10 bases between. The CDR3 sequence: CASSLGGGFSNQPQHF. CDR3 nucleotides: TGTGCCAGCAGCTTGGGCGGGGGCTTTAGCAATCAGCCCCAGCATTTT.

The chain is built from TRBV10-3 and TRBJ2-1; 9 bases are a match to TRBD2. The length of the CDR3 is 17 residues. Germline CDR1 and CDR2: ENHRY and SYGVKD. Unmatched junction bases numbered 8, after V lost 0 bases and J lost 5 bases. The CDR3 DNA follows: TGTGCCATCAGTGAGTCGGAGGCTAGCGGGGACCACAATGAGCAGTTCTTC. It codes for CAISESEASGDHNEQFF.

The chain employs TRBV6-4 and TRBJ2-1, with TRBD2 identical over 7 bases. V lost 1 base, J lost 9 bases, and 9 bases stayed unmatched. Looked up from germline, CDR1 is MRHNA and CDR2 is SNTAGT. CDR3 size: 15 residues. CDR3 protein: CASSDFQGGGGEQFF. CDR3 coding DNA: TGTGCCAGCAGTGACTTCCAGGGTGGCGGGGGTGAGCAGTTCTTC.

This chain links TRBV27 with TRBJ2-1; 8 bases match TRBD1. CDR3 length equals 15 residues. The germline gives CDR1 MNHEY, CDR2 SMNVEV (reference sequence). V lost 5 bases, J lost 0 bases, and 3 bases stayed unmatched. CDR3 amino acids: CASSRTGNSYNEQFF. The DNA for the CDR3 is TGTGCCAGCAGTCGGACAGGGAACTCCTACAATGAGCAGTTCTTC.

This clone turned up a few times. The rearrangement uses TRBV4-1 and TRBJ1-1; D perhaps matches TRBD1 (5 bases). V was pared by 1 base and J by 5 bases, with 8 bases between. Looked up from germline, CDR1 is MGHRA and CDR2 is YSYEKL. The CDR3 covers 13 residues. In nucleotides, the CDR3 is TGCGCCAGCAGCCAAGTCGGGGGAACTGAAGCTTTCTTT. Protein: CASSQVGGTEAFF.

CDR3 sequence: CASSLELGPYNEQFF. DNA of the CDR3: TGTGCCAGCAGCTTAGAGCTCGGCCCCTACAATGAGCAGTTCTTC. The V gene is TRBV11-2, the J gene TRBJ2-1; D uncertain. Trimming cost V 0 bases and J 2 bases, with 8 bases left between them. Germline CDR1 is SGHAT and CDR2 is FQNNGV. The CDR3 has 15 amino acids.

V and J are TRBV5-1 and TRBJ2-6; D gene ambiguous. In germline, CDR1 is SGHRS, CDR2 YFSETQ. This CDR3 spans 15 amino acids. V was trimmed by 2 bases and J by 0 bases, leaving 6 bases between them. CDR3 region: CASSFSGSGANVLTF. The CDR3 region has the DNA TGCGCCAGCAGCTTCAGTGGCTCTGGGGCCAACGTCCTGACTTTC.

This clone came up a few times. The chain joins TRBV6-6 to TRBJ2-3, with D perhaps TRBD2 (6 bases). Trimming took 6 bases from V and 2 from J, leaving 12 bases between them. Per germline, CDR1 MNHNY and CDR2 SVGAGI (reference sequence). The CDR3 contains 14 residues. This chain's CDR3 is CASRIAEATDTQYF. CDR3 sequence (DNA): TGTGCCAGCAGGATAGCGGAGGCCACAGATACGCAGTATTTT.

As DNA, the CDR3 is TGTGCCAGCTCACCACCGGATGGGGCCAACGTCCTGACTTTC. Translation: CASSPPDGANVLTF. This chain uses TRBV18 with TRBJ2-6; the D is unclear. The CDR3 spans 14 residues. Germline CDR1 KGHSH, CDR2 LQKENI. V shed 0 bases and J shed 3 bases, with 3 bases lying between them.

The CDR3 sequence: CASSIGAWVGAFF. The CDR3 nucleotides read TGTGCCAGTAGTATAGGCGCGTGGGTTGGAGCTTTCTTT. The chain uses TRBV19 and TRBJ1-1, with D unresolved. Deletions cut 1 base from V and 10 bases from J, with 13 bases between. The CDR3 is 13 residues long. CDR1 is LNHDA, CDR2 SQIVND, per germline (reference sequence). Using reference TRBV19 and TRBJ1-1 for the parts outside the CDR3, the full variable domain is DGGITQSPKYLFRKEGQNVTLSCEQNLNHDAMYWYRQDPGQGLRLIYYSQIVNDFQKGDIAEGYSVSREKKESFPLTVTSAQKNPTAFYLCASSIGAWVGAFFGQGTRLTVV.

The chain carries TRBV2 and TRBJ2-5; tentative D call: TRBD2 (5 bases). Germline assignment: CDR1 SNHLY and CDR2 FYNNEI. The V and J ends lost 8 bases and 2 bases respectively, with 30 bases between them. The CDR3 is 19 amino acids. The CDR3 DNA is TGTGCCAGCCCCAATCCCCCAGCGGCGACCGAAGACCCACAAGAGACCCAGTACTTC. Translation: CASPNPPAATEDPQETQYF.

The V gene is TRBV30, the J gene TRBJ2-1, with 8 bases matching TRBD2. The CDR3 has 14 residues. The germline CDR1 and CDR2 sequences are GTSNPN and SVGIG (reference sequence). Trimming took 5 bases from V and 4 from J; bases not matched to a gene: 7. The CDR3 loop is CAWQSGSPYNEQFF. CDR3 coding DNA: TGTGCCTGGCAGAGCGGGAGCCCGTACAATGAGCAGTTCTTC.

This chain uses TRBV30 with TRBJ1-6; tentatively, D is TRBD1 (5 bases). The CDR3 contains 15 residues. The V end lost 5 bases, the J end lost 0 bases, and 11 bases lay between the germline ends. The V gene's germline CDR1 is GTSNPN and CDR2 SVGIG (reference sequence). The CDR3, as DNA: TGTGCCTGGTCCCCCCAGGGCTCCTATAATTCACCCCTCCACTTT. The encoded protein is CAWSPQGSYNSPLHF.

CDR3 sequence: CAWQENSYEQYF. Here the CDR3 DNA reads TGTGCCTGGCAGGAGAACTCCTACGAGCAGTACTTC. The rearrangement links TRBV30 to TRBJ2-7; D not resolved. Germline V CDR1 and CDR2: GTSNPN, SVGIG (reference sequence). Trimming pared 5 bases from V and 0 bases from J, leaving 8 bases between. The CDR3 runs to 12 residues.

The V and J genes are TRBV6-1 and TRBJ2-2, with TRBD2 matching 7 bases. CDR1 is MNHNS and CDR2 is SASEGT in the germline V gene. V was clipped by 7 bases and J by 8 bases; unmatched bases: 10. The CDR3 contains 14 residues. CDR3 region: CASKWEGSGGELFF. CDR3 DNA sequence: TGTGCCAGCAAGTGGGAGGGGTCAGGGGGGGAGCTGTTTTTT.

V is TRBV5-5 and J is TRBJ2-5, with D possibly being TRBD1 or TRBD2 (5 bases each). The CDR3 has 15 amino acids. Per the germline V gene, CDR1 is SGHKS and CDR2 is YYEKEE (reference sequence). V was shortened by 5 bases and J by 1 base, with 15 bases between the two germline ends. The CDR3 sequence: CASSRTGTVQETQYF. CDR3 sequence (DNA): TGTGCCAGCAGTCGTACCGGGACGGTCCAAGAGACCCAGTACTTC.

V is TRBV6-5 and J is TRBJ2-7, with 8 bases identical to TRBD1. Germline-derived CDR1 and CDR2 are MNHEY and SVGAGI. V shed 6 bases, J shed 3 bases, and the junction held 4 bases outside the gene matches. The CDR3 length is 13 residues. The CDR3 here is CASSLDRGYEQYF. CDR3 nucleotide sequence: TGTGCCAGCAGCTTAGACAGGGGCTACGAGCAGTACTTC.

The chain recombines TRBV27 with TRBJ1-3, with 7 nucleotides matching TRBD1. The CDR3 extends over 14 amino acids. The V gene's germline CDR1 is MNHEY and CDR2 SMNVEV (reference sequence). Trimming at V came to 6 bases and at J to 8 bases, leaving 10 bases not matched to a gene. The CDR3 reads CASSPQTGMDTIYF. Written as DNA, the CDR3 is TGTGCCAGCAGCCCCCAGACAGGGATGGACACCATATATTTT.

V and J are TRBV11-2 and TRBJ2-3; TRBD2 might be the D (6 bases). This CDR3 spans 17 amino acids. Deletions cut 0 bases from V and 5 bases from J, with 18 bases between. Looked up from germline, CDR1 is SGHAT and CDR2 is FQNNGV. The DNA of the CDR3 is TGTGCCAGCAGCTTAGAGGGCGGGGCGGCTGCCGGAGATACGCAGTATTTT. This encodes CASSLEGGAAAGDTQYF.

The chain recombines TRBV19 with TRBJ1-1; D gene uncertain. The V gene's germline CDR1 is LNHDA and CDR2 SQIVND (reference sequence). Trimming cost V 6 bases and J 4 bases, with 24 bases left between them. The CDR3 covers 17 residues. The CDR3 nucleotides read TGTGCCAGTAGGCCCAATGAGAACACGGCGGGAGGCACTGAAGCTTTCTTT. This codes for CASRPNENTAGGTEAFF.

The chain carries TRBV6-1 and TRBJ2-1, with 9 bases aligning to TRBD2. The CDR3 covers 15 residues. Germline CDR1 MNHNS, CDR2 SASEGT. V trimming: 3 bases; J trimming: 0 bases; junction bases outside the gene matches: 0. The CDR3 loop is CASSEREGSYNEQFF. CDR3 nucleotides: TGTGCCAGCAGTGAGCGGGAGGGCTCCTACAATGAGCAGTTCTTC.